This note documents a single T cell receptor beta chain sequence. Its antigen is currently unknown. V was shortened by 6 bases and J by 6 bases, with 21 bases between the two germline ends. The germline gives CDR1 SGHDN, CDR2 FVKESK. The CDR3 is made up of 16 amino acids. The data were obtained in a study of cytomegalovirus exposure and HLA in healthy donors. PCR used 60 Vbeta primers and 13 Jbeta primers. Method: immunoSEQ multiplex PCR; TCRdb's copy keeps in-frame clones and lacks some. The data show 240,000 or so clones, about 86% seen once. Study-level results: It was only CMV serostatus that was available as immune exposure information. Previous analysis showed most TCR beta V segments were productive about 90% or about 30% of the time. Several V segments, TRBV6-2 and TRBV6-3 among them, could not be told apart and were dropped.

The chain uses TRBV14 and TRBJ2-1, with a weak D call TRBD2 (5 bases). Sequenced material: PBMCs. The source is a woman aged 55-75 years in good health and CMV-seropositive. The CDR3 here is CASRPSLAAPSNEQFF. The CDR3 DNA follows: TGTGCCAGCAGACCTAGCCTCGCTGCACCCTCCAATGAGCAGTTCTTC. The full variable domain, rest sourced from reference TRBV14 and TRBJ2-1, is EAGVTQFPSHSVIEKGQTVTLRCDPISGHDNLYWYRRVMGKEIKFLLHFVKESKQDESGMPNNRFLAERTGGTYSTLKVQPAELEDSGVYFCASRPSLAAPSNEQFFGPGTRLTVL.